A single sample is the source of the 27 T cell receptor beta chains below, sequenced in a study of cytomegalovirus exposure and HLA in healthy donors (dated 2017 in TCRdb). The receptor library was made with the immunoSEQ multiplex PCR assay. TCRdb stores this immuneACCESS table with in-frame sequences only. Part of the clones is absent; in the studies checked, under half of the shortfall reflects unresolved V genes, and no reason is known for the rest. This sample is represented by around 49,000 clones; approximately 90% of them were singletons. The top ten clones comprise approximately 1.5% of the sample. Sequencing was performed on PBMCs. These receptors came from a man between 18 and 29 years old in good health and CMV-seronegative.

This clone appeared a single time. V usage is TRBV5-5 and J usage is TRBJ1-1; TRBD1 matches 8 bases. V lost 1 base and J lost 3; bases outside the gene matches: 5. CDR3 size: 15 residues. The V gene's germline CDR1 is SGHKS and CDR2 YYEKEE (reference sequence). CDR3 loop: CASSLRWGQDTEAFF. The CDR3 DNA follows: TGTGCCAGCAGCTTGCGGTGGGGACAGGACACTGAAGCTTTCTTT.

CDR3: CASSLDPSGPENTQYF. CDR3 coding DNA: TGCGCCAGCAGCTTGGACCCTAGCGGGCCAGAGAATACGCAGTATTTT. This chain connects TRBV5-1 to TRBJ2-3; 8 bases line up with TRBD2. V shed 0 bases and J 7 bases; nucleotides not matched to a gene: 10. CDR3 size: 16 residues. Germline V lookup: CDR1 SGHRS, CDR2 YFSETQ.

In DNA form, the CDR3 reads TGTGCCAGCAGTGGGGGACAGAGGCTCTCCTACGAGCAGTACTTC. It codes for CASSGGQRLSYEQYF. The chain combines TRBV6-1 with TRBJ2-7; TRBD1 agrees at 7 bases. Germline V gives CDR1 MNHNS, CDR2 SASEGT. The CDR3 spans 15 residues. J lost 0 bases, V lost 4 bases, and 6 bases had no gene match.

The chain couples TRBV10-1 to TRBJ1-1; the match to TRBD1 covers 8 bases. The trim removed 6 bases at V and 3 bases at J, leaving 6 bases unmatched. The germline gives CDR1 WNHNN, CDR2 SYGVQD (reference sequence). The CDR3 is 14 residues long. Here the CDR3 DNA reads TGCGCCAGCAGCCCAGGGGGCTACCACACTGAAGCTTTCTTT. This sequence encodes CASSPGGYHTEAFF.

The V and J genes are TRBV7-2 and TRBJ1-2; 9 bases agree with TRBD1. The CDR3 contains 15 residues. Losses at the gene ends were 2 bases for V and 7 bases for J; bases not matched to a gene: 8. From germline, CDR1 is SGHTA and CDR2 FQGNSA. CDR3: CASSLWLGQGFGYTF. The CDR3 DNA reads as TGTGCCAGCAGCTTATGGCTGGGACAGGGATTTGGCTACACCTTC.

The genes are TRBV5-4 and TRBJ2-3; D is ambiguous. The CDR3 consists of 12 residues. Trimming left V 3 bases short and J 0 bases short, with 2 bases between. Germline V lookup: CDR1 SGHNT, CDR2 YYREEE (reference sequence). Here the CDR3 DNA reads TGTGCCAGCAGCTCTAGCACAGATACGCAGTATTTT. This encodes CASSSSTDTQYF.

J is TRBJ2-7 and V is TRBV4-3; 7 positions agree with TRBD1. Per the germline V gene, CDR1 is LGHNA and CDR2 is YSLEER. The trim removed 3 bases at V and 2 bases at J, leaving 4 bases unmatched. This CDR3 has 14 residues. The DNA for the CDR3 is TGCGCCAGCAGCCACCGGACAGGACCCTACGAGCAGTACTTC. Translation gives CASSHRTGPYEQYF.

For the CDR3, the DNA is TGCGCCAGCAGCCCGGGAGGGACAACTAATGAAAAACTGTTTTTT. It specifies CASSPGGTTNEKLFF. J is TRBJ1-4 and V is TRBV5-1; D remains ambiguous. Between the trimmed V and J ends, which lost 4 bases and 0 bases, there was a span of 10 bases. This CDR3 contains 15 residues. The germline CDR1 and CDR2 sequences are SGHRS and YFSETQ. Variable domain in full (rest from reference TRBV5-1 and TRBJ1-4): KAGVTQTPRYLIKTRGQQVTLSCSPISGHRSVSWYQQTPGQGLQFLFEYFSETQRNKGNFPGRFSGRQFSNSRSEMNVSTLELGDSALYLCASSPGGTTNEKLFFGSGTQLSVL.

This clone was counted between two and nine times. The CDR3 is CASSIGRVETGELFF. The CDR3 nucleotides read TGTGCCAGTAGTATTGGCAGGGTAGAAACCGGGGAGCTGTTTTTT. The chain has TRBV19 and TRBJ2-2, with D maybe TRBD1 (5 bases). Germline V CDR1 and CDR2: LNHDA, SQIVND (reference sequence). V was shortened by 3 bases and J by 5 bases, with 13 bases between the two germline ends. The CDR3 is 15 amino acids.

This rearrangement joins TRBV28 to TRBJ2-1, with 12 bases lining up with TRBD2. Germline-derived CDR1 and CDR2 are MDHEN and SYDVKM. V lost 6 bases and J lost 8; bases outside the gene matches: 5. This CDR3 contains 14 residues. CDR3 sequence: CASRVRLAGDEQFF. The CDR3 DNA follows: TGTGCCAGCAGGGTCCGACTAGCGGGAGATGAGCAGTTCTTC.

The rearrangement links TRBV29-1 to TRBJ1-5; D is unresolved. The CDR3 has 12 residues. V was cut by 7 bases and J by 7 bases, with 14 bases left in between. In germline, CDR1 is SQVTM, CDR2 ANQGSEA. CDR3 sequence reads: CSAIEAGQPQHF. The CDR3 DNA is TGCAGCGCCATTGAGGCTGGCCAGCCCCAGCATTTT.

This chain connects TRBV7-9 to TRBJ2-7; TRBD1 agrees at 10 bases. Germline CDR1 and CDR2: SEHNR and FQNEAQ (reference sequence). J gave up 3 bases and V 4 bases, and 15 bases lay outside the gene matches. The CDR3 is 18 residues long. CDR3 loop: CASSSPKNRTGGRYEQYF. The DNA for the CDR3 is TGTGCCAGCAGCTCCCCAAAAAATCGGACAGGGGGTCGCTACGAGCAGTACTTC.

The CDR3 protein is CASSIWGEGENEQFF. CDR3 DNA sequence: TGTGCCAGTAGTATATGGGGGGAGGGGGAGAATGAGCAGTTCTTC. The chain couples TRBV19 to TRBJ2-1; the D gene is possibly TRBD2 (7 bases). The CDR3 spans 15 residues. The germline V gene has CDR1 LNHDA and CDR2 SQIVND (reference sequence). Deletions cut 2 bases from V and 7 bases from J, with 15 bases between.

This rearrangement joins TRBV29-1 to TRBJ1-2; D might be TRBD1 (6 bases). This CDR3 has 15 amino acids. V was pared by 5 bases and J by 3 bases, with 19 bases between. Per germline, CDR1 SQVTM and CDR2 ANQGSEA. CDR3 region: CSVPIGQTGHYGYTF. The CDR3 bases are TGCAGCGTTCCTATCGGACAGACAGGTCACTATGGCTACACCTTC.

V and J are TRBV15 and TRBJ2-3; D not certain. The CDR3 runs to 14 residues. Germline CDR1 LNHNV, CDR2 YYDKDF (reference sequence). V lost 1 base to trimming and J lost 6 bases, with 11 bases between them. The CDR3 reads CATSRVDSKDTQYF. DNA for the CDR3: TGTGCCACCAGCAGAGTTGATTCTAAGGATACGCAGTATTTT.

The chain carries TRBV27 and TRBJ2-3; 14 bases are a match to TRBD2. After removal of 5 bases from V and 4 bases from J, the junction contained 8 bases not matched to a gene. Germline values: CDR1 MNHEY, CDR2 SMNVEV (reference sequence). CDR3 size: 17 residues. The CDR3 DNA is TGTGCCAGCAGTACCCGACTAGCGGGAGGGATATCAGATACGCAGTATTTT. It yields the protein CASSTRLAGGISDTQYF.

The V call is TRBV5-1, the J call TRBJ2-5; D may be TRBD2 (6 bases). The CDR3 runs 19 residues. V was clipped by 3 bases and J by 2 bases, with 26 bases between them. Germline V lookup: CDR1 SGHRS, CDR2 YFSETQ. The CDR3, as DNA: TGCGCCAGCAGCTACGCAACCCCACTCTTAGGAGGGGTTCAAGAGACCCAGTACTTC. Protein sequence: CASSYATPLLGGVQETQYF. The full variable domain, rest sourced from reference TRBV5-1 and TRBJ2-5, is KAGVTQTPRYLIKTRGQQVTLSCSPISGHRSVSWYQQTPGQGLQFLFEYFSETQRNKGNFPGRFSGRQFSNSRSEMNVSTLELGDSALYLCASSYATPLLGGVQETQYFGPGTRLLVL.

The chain links TRBV18 to TRBJ2-5, with a weak D call TRBD2 (5 bases). Trimming removed 5 bases from V and 5 bases from J, with 18 bases in between. Germline V gene sequence: CDR1 KGHSH, CDR2 LQKENI. This CDR3 contains 15 residues. CDR3 protein: CASSSPQFTGETQYF. In DNA form, the CDR3 reads TGTGCCAGCTCATCTCCACAGTTCACGGGGGAGACCCAGTACTTC.

CDR3 loop: CASSPRLSAEAFF. In DNA, the CDR3 is TGTGCCAGCAGTCCCCGGTTGAGCGCTGAAGCTTTCTTT. This chain links TRBV27 with TRBJ1-1; no firm D call. Germline CDR1 MNHEY, CDR2 SMNVEV (reference sequence). V lost 5 bases and J lost 6, with 13 bases in between. The CDR3 is 13 amino acids.

This clone was seen once. This CDR3 is CASSLTTAAEAFF. CDR3 nucleotides: TGTGCCAGCAGCTTAACGACGGCGGCTGAAGCTTTCTTT. The genes are TRBV7-3 and TRBJ1-1; unclear D gene. Trimming removed 0 bases at V and 6 bases at J, with 8 bases between. In germline, CDR1 is SGHTA, CDR2 FQGTGA. This CDR3 region has 13 residues.

The rearrangement uses TRBV27 and TRBJ2-1; a weak D match, TRBD2 (5 bases). CDR1 is MNHEY and CDR2 is SMNVEV in the germline V gene (reference sequence). The CDR3 spans 13 residues. V dropped 6 bases and J dropped 4 bases, with 10 bases sitting between them. The DNA of the CDR3 is TGTGCCAGCAGGGGGAGTTTATACAATGAGCAGTTCTTC. Its protein is CASRGSLYNEQFF.

This clone was counted a few times. The V call is TRBV6-4, the J call TRBJ2-7, with D perhaps TRBD1 (6 bases). The CDR3 totals 14 residues. From germline, CDR1 is MRHNA and CDR2 SNTAGT. V was pared by 3 bases and J by 3 bases, with 12 bases between. The CDR3 nucleotides are TGTGCCAGCAGTGAGGGGCCGGACAGCTACGAGCAGTACTTC. Translating it yields CASSEGPDSYEQYF.

This chain uses TRBV30 with TRBJ2-1; 9 positions match TRBD1. The CDR3 spans 14 residues. Germline V gene data show CDR1 as GTSNPN and CDR2 as SVGIG (reference sequence). With 3 bases clipped from V and 4 bases from J, the junction kept 4 bases outside the gene matches. This CDR3 reads CAWSGDRVYNEQFF. CDR3 coding DNA: TGTGCCTGGAGCGGGGACAGGGTTTACAATGAGCAGTTCTTC.

The chain couples TRBV28 to TRBJ2-7; 7 bases line up with TRBD2. Trimming removed 6 bases from V and 6 bases from J; junction bases left unmatched: 14. The CDR3 contains 15 residues. Germline V CDR1 and CDR2: MDHEN, SYDVKM. This chain's CDR3 is CASSPHGGRDREQYF. The CDR3, as DNA: TGTGCCAGCAGCCCGCATGGGGGGAGGGACCGCGAGCAGTACTTC.

The J gene is TRBJ2-2, the V gene TRBV5-1; D not resolved. CDR1 and CDR2 from the germline V gene are SGHRS and YFSETQ. V lost 0 bases and J lost 0, with 9 bases in between. The CDR3 has 16 amino acids. CDR3 sequence reads: CASSLAGATNTGELFF. CDR3 in DNA: TGCGCCAGCAGCTTGGCGGGTGCAACGAACACCGGGGAGCTGTTTTTT.

The CDR3 is CASSPVTYISDTQYF. CDR3 in DNA: TGTGCCAGCAGTCCAGTGACATATATTTCAGATACGCAGTATTTT. The chain joins TRBV14 to TRBJ2-3; the D is unclear. With 6 bases removed from V and 4 bases from J, the gap between germline ends came to 17 bases. CDR1 and CDR2 (germline): SGHDN, FVKESK. The CDR3 is 15 amino acids.

The genes are TRBV7-9 and TRBJ2-3; D possibly corresponds to TRBD2 (5 bases). Germline V gives CDR1 SEHNR, CDR2 FQNEAQ (reference sequence). The CDR3 spans 16 residues. Trimming left V 6 bases short and J 2 bases short, with 18 bases between. The CDR3 protein is CASSRSPSPTTDTQYF. CDR3 bases: TGTGCCAGCAGTCGATCGCCTAGCCCAACCACAGATACGCAGTATTTT.